This T cell receptor beta chain was documented in a study of blood T cell repertoires in COVID-19. As for the study in general: PBMCs, B-cell-depleted T cells, or T cells provided the cDNA or gDNA that made up the material.

CDR3 length equals 15 residues. CDR1 and CDR2 (germline): LNHNV, YYDKDF (reference sequence). The trim removed 0 bases at V and 2 bases at J, leaving 3 bases unmatched. Authors' data handling: Researchers report that nucleated cell counts were estimated from reference gene primer amplification. Only in-frame clones appear in the TCRdb table, and some are missing; sequencing was by immunoSEQ multiplex PCR. For V, J and clone size, that table is used; D and trimming come from the DNA. The data hold about 120,000 clones, with around 89% observed a single time. This receptor was identified in a human donor with acute or convalescent COVID-19. The donor label of this sample is uncertain. V and J are TRBV15 and TRBJ1-1; 7 bases align to TRBD1. Sequenced input: peripheral blood. The CDR3 DNA reads as TGTGCCACCAGCAGAGAGAGGGACAGTAACACTGAAGCTTTCTTT. Protein: CATSRERDSNTEAFF.